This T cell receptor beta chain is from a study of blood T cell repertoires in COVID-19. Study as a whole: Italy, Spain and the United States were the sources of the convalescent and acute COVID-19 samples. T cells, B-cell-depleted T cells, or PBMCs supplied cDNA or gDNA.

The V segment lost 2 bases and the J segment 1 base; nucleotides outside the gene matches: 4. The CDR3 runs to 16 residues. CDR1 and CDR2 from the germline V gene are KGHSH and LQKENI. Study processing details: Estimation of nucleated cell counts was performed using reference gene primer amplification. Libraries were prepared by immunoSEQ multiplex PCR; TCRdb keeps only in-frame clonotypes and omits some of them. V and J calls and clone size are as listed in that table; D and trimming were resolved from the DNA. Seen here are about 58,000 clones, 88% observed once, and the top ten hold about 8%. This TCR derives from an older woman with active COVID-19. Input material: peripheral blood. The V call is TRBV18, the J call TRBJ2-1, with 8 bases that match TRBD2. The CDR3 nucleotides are TGTGCCAGCTCACCAGTTAGCGGGGTATCCTACAATGAGCAGTTCTTC. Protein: CASSPVSGVSYNEQFF.